The rows below give T cell receptor beta chains drawn from one sample of a study of identical twins. MiXCR, applied by TCRdb to the 5' RACE reads, yields one record per CDR3 protein. The sample contains fewer than 550,000 distinct CDR3 sequences, approximately 16% of which appear only once. This sample also belongs to another study, concerning yellow fever vaccine responses in identical twins.

Material: CD4+ T cells sorted from blood. The source of these receptors is a woman aged 18-30 years in good health. Both conserved end residues are part of each CDR3. The size field is filled for only some rows; it gives once, few, many or a size class.

few TRBJ1-1 TRBV5-1 CASSTRTVNTEAFF
. TRBJ2-5 TRBV6-5 CASSYEGRGVWETQYF
. TRBJ2-5 TRBV12-3/TRBV12-4 CASSSTISGRAGETQYF
few TRBJ1-5 TRBV6-1 CASSRNSNQPQHF
once TRBJ2-5 TRBV7-8 CASTIRDYQETQYF
. TRBJ1-4 TRBV14 CASSQDSGKRNEKLFF
. TRBJ1-2 TRBV2 CASSTTWRDGYTF
few TRBJ1-2 TRBV4-1 CASSRGGPGGYTF
. TRBJ1-4 TRBV12-3/TRBV12-4 CASSLLVRGEKLFF
. TRBJ2-1 TRBV5-1 CASSLSGGYRNEQFF
many TRBJ2-2 TRBV7-8 CASSLQPDTGELFF
few TRBJ2-1 TRBV24-1 CATSDFTAGRSYNEQFF
few TRBJ1-1 TRBV5-1 CASSPDRRTGVSLVDTEAFF
few TRBJ2-1 TRBV3-1 CASSFRDRVLNEQFF
. TRBJ2-7 TRBV5-1 CASSIRGGYEQYF
. TRBJ2-6 TRBV4-1 CASSQSDFSGANVLTF
. TRBJ2-1 TRBV12-3/TRBV12-4 CASSLLAGYEQFF
many TRBJ1-5 TRBV24-1 CATSDHGQGWDQPQHF
few TRBJ2-7 TRBV7-6 CASSLVLAGDEQYF
many TRBJ2-5 TRBV29-1 CSVRRSQSTQYF
. TRBJ2-3 TRBV3-1 CASSQSGIRADTQYF